This passage covers 21 T cell receptor beta chains from one sample sequenced in a study of blood T cell repertoires in COVID-19. Sequenced by immunoSEQ multiplex PCR; TCRdb stores in-frame clones only, minus some. Found here are roughly 150,000 clones, approximately 86% of them singletons; the top ten hold about 8.8%. Sequenced sample: peripheral blood. These receptor sequences come from a woman older than 75 with COVID-19, enrolled during active disease.

The chain combines TRBV3-1 (or the pseudogene TRBV3-2) with TRBJ1-4; 8 bases align to TRBD1. Looked up from germline, CDR1 is LGHDT and CDR2 is YNNKEL (reference sequence). This CDR3 region has 16 residues. V lost 4 bases, J lost 11 bases, and 15 bases stayed unmatched. CDR3 protein: CASSLKQGDPRWKLFF. The CDR3 DNA sequence: TGTGCCAGCAGCCTCAAACAGGGGGATCCCAGATGGAAACTGTTTTTT.

Points on this clone: The same CDR3 arises from other DNA sequences in this sample as well. V is TRBV7-3 and J is TRBJ2-3, with D uncertain. The CDR3 is made up of 15 amino acids. V was shortened by 2 bases and J by 1 base, with 10 bases between the two germline ends. Germline values: CDR1 SGHTA, CDR2 FQGTGA. The CDR3 bases are TGTGCCAGCAGCTTATCCCCAACTGGCACAGATACGCAGTATTTT. As protein: CASSLSPTGTDTQYF.

There are a few counts of this clone. CDR3 sequence: CASSVGDRDTPLHF. CDR3 nucleotide sequence: TGTGCCAGCAGCGTGGGGGACAGGGATACACCCCTCCACTTT. The chain uses TRBV9 and TRBJ1-6; 9 nucleotides match TRBD1. The CDR3 has 14 residues. V lost 2 bases to trimming and J lost 11 bases; unmatched junction nucleotides: 5. Germline V gives CDR1 SGDLS, CDR2 YYNGEE.

In this sample, this clone turned up once. This rearrangement joins TRBV3-1 (or the pseudogene TRBV3-2) to TRBJ2-7; D possibly corresponds to TRBD2 (5 bases). This CDR3 is 14 amino acids long. The V gene's germline CDR1 is LGHDT and CDR2 YNNKEL (reference sequence). The ends were cut back, 4 bases at V and 4 bases at J, with 14 bases in the middle. CDR3 nucleotides: TGTGCCAGCAGCCCAGCCCTAGCATCATACGAGCAGTACTTC. Its translation: CASSPALASYEQYF.

The J gene is TRBJ1-5, the V gene TRBV18; tentatively, D is TRBD1 (5 bases). The CDR3 is 14 residues long. Per germline, CDR1 KGHSH and CDR2 LQKENI. Trimming took off 5 bases at V and 4 bases at J, with 12 bases between the two ends. The DNA for the CDR3 is TGTGCCAGCTCAGGGGGGGTGGGAAATCAGCCCCAGCATTTT. Its translation is CASSGGVGNQPQHF.

This rearrangement joins TRBV5-1 to TRBJ2-1; D is undetermined. The ends were cut back, 2 bases at V and 9 bases at J, with 6 bases in the middle. CDR3 size: 11 residues. Per the germline V gene, CDR1 is SGHRS and CDR2 is YFSETQ. CDR3 coding DNA: TGCGCCAGCAGCTTCGAGTCTGAGCAGTTCTTC. It specifies CASSFESEQFF.

The chain employs TRBV12-5 and TRBJ2-5; TRBD2 matches 12 bases. Germline-derived CDR1 and CDR2 are LGHNT and FRNRAP. V lost 5 bases, J lost 2 bases, and 3 bases stayed unmatched. CDR3 length: 15 amino acids. In DNA form, the CDR3 reads TGTGCTAGTGGTCGGACTAGCGGGGATCAAGAGACCCAGTACTTC. As protein: CASGRTSGDQETQYF. The full variable domain, in which reference TRBV12-5 and TRBJ2-5 provide the parts outside the CDR3, is DARVTQTPRHKVTEMGQEVTMRCQPILGHNTVFWYRQTMMQGLELLAYFRNRAPLDDSGMPKDRFSAEMPDATLATLKIQPSEPRDSAVYFCASGRTSGDQETQYFGPGTRLLVL.

The CDR3 loop is CASSTDRVGSPLHF. CDR3 sequence (DNA): TGTGCCAGCAGCACGGACAGGGTCGGTTCACCCCTCCACTTT. V gene TRBV11-2 combines with J gene TRBJ1-6; 8 nucleotides align to TRBD1. This CDR3 contains 14 residues. Germline values: CDR1 SGHAT, CDR2 FQNNGV. The V gene end was trimmed by 5 bases and the J gene end by 9 bases; junction bases not matched to a gene: 6.

The genes are TRBV5-1 and TRBJ1-1, with D possibly being TRBD1 (5 bases). The V gene lost 2 bases and the J gene lost 1 base, with 9 bases spanning the gap. Germline V gives CDR1 SGHRS, CDR2 YFSETQ. There are 14 residues in the CDR3. The CDR3 is CASSLYRPNTEAFF. Written as DNA, the CDR3 is TGCGCCAGCAGCTTATACAGGCCGAACACTGAAGCTTTCTTT.

The chain carries TRBV19 and TRBJ2-5; perhaps TRBD1 as D (5 bases). Germline assignment: CDR1 LNHDA and CDR2 SQIVND (reference sequence). Trimming removed 1 base from V and 2 bases from J, with 11 bases in between. The CDR3 is 15 residues long. CDR3 sequence: CASSIGKGIQETQYF. As DNA, the CDR3 is TGTGCCAGTAGTATAGGCAAGGGGATACAAGAGACCCAGTACTTC.

This clone appeared once. V and J are TRBV6-1 and TRBJ2-7, with D unclear. This CDR3 region has 14 residues. The V gene lost 0 bases and the J gene lost 4 bases, with 10 bases spanning the gap. Germline CDR1 MNHNS, CDR2 SASEGT. DNA for the CDR3: TGTGCCAGCAGTGAAGCCCTCCTATCTTACGAGCAGTACTTC. This codes for CASSEALLSYEQYF.

Comment on this clone: One end of the junction fails to match germline, which may point to a read error. The chain uses TRBV7-2 and TRBJ2-5, with D tentatively TRBD1 (7 bases). The CDR3 totals 11 residues. Germline V lookup: CDR1 SGHTA, CDR2 FQGNSA. The CDR3 DNA reads TGTGCCAGCAGCTCAGGGGGGACTGTGGACTTC. It is translated as CASSSGGTVDF. The full variable domain, completed using reference TRBV7-2 and TRBJ2-5, is GAGVSQSPSNKVTEKGKDVELRCDPISGHTALYWYRQSLGQGLEFLIYFQGNSAPDKSGLPSDRFSAERTGGSVSTLTIQRTQQEDSAVYLCASSSGGTVDFGPGTRLLVL.

V and J are TRBV10-2 and TRBJ2-3, with 9 bases aligning to TRBD2. The CDR3 runs 14 residues. V dropped 10 bases and J dropped 2; count of bases not matched to a gene: 7. Germline V gives CDR1 WSHSY, CDR2 SAAADI. The CDR3, as DNA: TGCGCCACCGGCCAGCGGGGGGACACAGATACGCAGTATTTT. It encodes CATGQRGDTDTQYF.

V gene TRBV9 combines with J gene TRBJ1-1; TRBD1 might be the D (6 bases). Per germline, CDR1 SGDLS and CDR2 YYNGEE. This CDR3 is built from 16 residues. V lost 4 bases and J 0 bases, leaving 16 bases between the germline ends. The CDR3 region has the DNA TGTGCCAGCAGCCCCCGGGGGGCGGAAATGAACACTGAAGCTTTCTTT. It specifies CASSPRGAEMNTEAFF. The full variable domain, in which reference TRBV9 and TRBJ1-1 provide the parts outside the CDR3, is DSGVTQTPKHLITATGQRVTLRCSPRSGDLSVYWYQQSLDQGLQFLIQYYNGEERAKGNILERFSAQQFPDLHSELNLSSLELGDSALYFCASSPRGAEMNTEAFFGQGTRLTVV.

This clone has just one count. The V call is TRBV28, the J call TRBJ2-4, with a possible D match to TRBD2 (6 bases). Trimming shortened V by 2 bases and J by 7 bases, and 15 bases separated the two germline ends. CDR1 MDHEN and CDR2 SYDVKM come from the germline V gene. The CDR3 has 15 residues. In nucleotides, the CDR3 is TGTGCCAGCAGTTTAAGTGGTCGGGGGATGAACATTCAGTACTTC. It yields the protein CASSLSGRGMNIQYF.

The V gene is TRBV9, the J gene TRBJ2-7, with TRBD2 matching over 10 bases. There are 15 residues in the CDR3. Unmatched junction bases numbered 8, after V lost 4 bases and J lost 4 bases. Per the germline V gene, CDR1 is SGDLS and CDR2 is YYNGEE. CDR3 nucleotide sequence: TGTGCCAGCAGCCCCAGGACTAGCGGAACATACGAGCAGTACTTC. Its translation is CASSPRTSGTYEQYF.

The gene calls are TRBV2 and TRBJ1-1; no clear D gene. The CDR3 extends over 14 amino acids. Germline CDR1 SNHLY, CDR2 FYNNEI. V lost 4 bases and J lost 1, with 10 bases in between. In nucleotides, the CDR3 is TGTGCCAGCAGTGTAGGAGTACCGAACACTGAAGCTTTCTTT. Translated: CASSVGVPNTEAFF.

Only a few counts were recorded for this clone. V is TRBV19 and J is TRBJ1-6; D is undetermined. The CDR3 covers 14 residues. Germline CDR1 reads LNHDA; CDR2 reads SQIVND (reference sequence). Trimming cost V 4 bases and J 7 bases, with 11 bases left between them. Here the CDR3 DNA reads TGTGCCAGTAGTACCGTTGGAGCCAATTCACCCCTCCACTTT. Amino acid sequence: CASSTVGANSPLHF. The full variable domain, in which reference TRBV19 and TRBJ1-6 provide the parts outside the CDR3, is DGGITQSPKYLFRKEGQNVTLSCEQNLNHDAMYWYRQDPGQGLRLIYYSQIVNDFQKGDIAEGYSVSREKKESFPLTVTSAQKNPTAFYLCASSTVGANSPLHFGNGTRLTVT.

The genes are TRBV12-5 and TRBJ2-3, with D possibly being TRBD1 (7 bases). Trimming took 7 bases from V and 2 from J, leaving 16 bases between them. This CDR3 contains 15 residues. In germline, CDR1 is LGHNT, CDR2 FRNRAP. The CDR3 DNA reads as TGTGCTAGTGTTGGACTCAGGGGGGACACAGATACGCAGTATTTT. It yields the protein CASVGLRGDTDTQYF.

This rearrangement joins TRBV5-5 to TRBJ1-2, with 7 nucleotides matching TRBD1. This CDR3 region has 15 residues. Germline assignment: CDR1 SGHKS and CDR2 YYEKEE (reference sequence). V was clipped by 4 bases and J by 2 bases; unmatched bases: 8. CDR3 loop: CASSRGQGSNYGYTF. Written as DNA, the CDR3 is TGTGCCAGCAGCAGGGGGCAGGGGAGCAACTATGGCTACACCTTC.

The chain combines TRBV13 with TRBJ2-3; a weak D match, TRBD2 (5 bases). Trimming left V 4 bases short and J 0 bases short, with 14 bases between. Germline CDR1 PRHDT, CDR2 FYEKMQ (reference sequence). This CDR3 spans 16 amino acids. The CDR3 region is CASSSADWTSTDTQYF. The CDR3 DNA reads TGTGCCAGCAGCTCAGCGGACTGGACTAGCACAGATACGCAGTATTTT.